These 12 T cell receptor beta chains came from one sample sequenced in a study of T-cell reconstitution after alpha-beta-depleted transplantation in children. Unique molecular identifiers were incorporated into the prepared TCRbeta library. Using its own MiXCR run on the PCR reads, TCRdb lists one record per CDR3 protein. The table lists around 500,000 distinct CDR3 sequences, under 15% of them singletons. This specimen was PBMCs from the stem cell graft donor, taken from the stem cell graft. The receptors were gathered from a human donor who donated a stem cell graft to a child with combined immunodeficiency.

The CDR3 protein is CSARPRQGGNTIYF. Here the CDR3 DNA reads TGCAGTGCTAGACCCCGACAGGGGGGAAACACCATATATTTT. The gene calls are TRBV20-1 and TRBJ1-3; 8 bases are shared with TRBD1. This CDR3 is built from 14 residues. The germline gives CDR1 DFQATT, CDR2 SNEGSKA (reference sequence). V trimming: 2 bases; J trimming: 4 bases; junction bases outside the gene matches: 4.

This clonotype turned up a few times. This chain connects TRBV10-3 to TRBJ1-3; D is unresolved. The CDR3 runs to 14 residues. Per the germline V gene, CDR1 is ENHRY and CDR2 is SYGVKD. V lost 10 bases and J lost 0, with 13 bases in between. The CDR3 is CATSDLSSGNTIYF. The DNA for the CDR3 is TGTGCCACTTCCGACCTTTCCTCTGGAAACACCATATATTTT.

The chain couples TRBV6-6 to TRBJ1-2; no clear D. The CDR3 contains 12 residues. Per germline, CDR1 MNHNY and CDR2 SVGAGI (reference sequence). Trimming pared 8 bases from V and 4 bases from J, leaving 11 bases between. The CDR3 protein is CASADPGYGYTF. The CDR3 DNA is TGTGCCAGCGCAGACCCAGGCTATGGCTACACCTTC.

The genes are TRBV12-3 or TRBV12-4 and TRBJ1-6; no definite D call. The CDR3 length is 15 residues. V was shortened by 0 bases and J by 7 bases, with 10 bases between the two germline ends. CDR3 nucleotide sequence: TGTGCCAGCAGTTTAGCACCCGACTACAATTCACCCCTCCACTTT. Protein sequence: CASSLAPDYNSPLHF.

The chain carries TRBV5-1 and TRBJ2-2; D not resolved. Germline V lookup: CDR1 SGHRS, CDR2 YFSETQ. This CDR3 has 15 residues. Trimming removed 1 base from V and 6 bases from J, with 13 bases in between. CDR3 amino acids: CASSLNSPGAGELFF. The CDR3 bases are TGCGCCAGCAGCTTGAACTCCCCTGGCGCCGGGGAGCTGTTTTTT.

The CDR3 DNA reads TGTGCCAGCAGCCCAAGACAGGTCATGAACACTGAAGCTTTCTTT. Its translation: CASSPRQVMNTEAFF. V gene TRBV11-2 combines with J gene TRBJ1-1, with D possibly matching TRBD1 (6 bases). The CDR3 contains 15 residues. Trimming cost V 5 bases and J 0 bases, with 13 bases left between them. Germline lookup yields CDR1 SGHAT and CDR2 FQNNGV. Together with reference TRBV11-2 and TRBJ1-1, the CDR3 gives the full variable domain: EAGVAQSPRYKIIEKRQSVAFWCNPISGHATLYWYQQILGQGPKLLIQFQNNGVVDDSQLPKDRFSAERLKGVDSTLKIQPAKLEDSAVYLCASSPRQVMNTEAFFGQGTRLTVV.

J is TRBJ1-2 and V is TRBV30; D is perhaps TRBD1 (5 bases). The V gene's germline CDR1 is GTSNPN and CDR2 SVGIG (reference sequence). The V end was cut by 0 bases, the J end by 6 bases, with 17 bases between. The CDR3 consists of 15 residues. In DNA form, the CDR3 reads TGTGCCTGGAGTGTAACGGGGACTCTCCCTAATGGCTACACCTTC. It is translated as CAWSVTGTLPNGYTF.

This chain joins TRBV7-9 and TRBJ2-7; D tentatively fits TRBD1 or TRBD2 (6 bases each). V lost 5 bases to trimming and J lost 8 bases, with 13 bases between them. Looked up from germline, CDR1 is SEHNR and CDR2 is FQNEAQ (reference sequence). This CDR3 has 12 amino acids. CDR3 protein: CASSTEGVQQYF. In DNA, the CDR3 is TGTGCCAGCAGCACGGAGGGGGTACAGCAGTACTTC.

This clonotype was counted between two and nine times. The V gene is TRBV6-2 or TRBV6-3, the J gene TRBJ2-3; TRBD1 is a possible D gene (6 bases). The germline V and J ends were trimmed by 6 bases and 0 bases, with 19 bases remaining between them. The germline CDR1 and CDR2 sequences are MNHEY and SVGEGT. The CDR3 loop spans 17 amino acids. CDR3 residues: CASRLTRDTVSTDTQYF. CDR3 DNA sequence: TGTGCCAGCAGACTGACCCGGGACACCGTTAGCACAGATACGCAGTATTTT.

The rearrangement uses TRBV20-1 and TRBJ2-7; TRBD1 matches 7 bases. The CDR3 extends over 15 amino acids. CDR1 and CDR2 (germline): DFQATT, SNEGSKA (reference sequence). The trim removed 4 bases at V and 0 bases at J, leaving 9 bases unmatched. In DNA form, the CDR3 reads TGCAGTGCTAAGGGACAGCTGGGCAGCTCCTACGAGCAGTACTTC. Its protein product is CSAKGQLGSSYEQYF.

This clonotype was counted a few times. The rearrangement joins TRBV3-1 to TRBJ2-7; D is perhaps TRBD2 (5 bases). The CDR3 contains 15 residues. From germline, CDR1 is LGHDT and CDR2 YNNKEL (reference sequence). V lost 1 base and J lost 3, with 13 bases in between. The CDR3 is CASSQGGGGFYEQYF. CDR3 coding DNA: TGTGCCAGCAGCCAAGGGGGTGGCGGGTTCTACGAGCAGTACTTC.

This clonotype was observed a few times. The V gene is TRBV11-2, the J gene TRBJ1-2; 8 nucleotides match TRBD1. After removal of 8 bases from V and 1 base from J, the junction contained 3 bases not matched to a gene. The CDR3 length is 13 residues. In germline, CDR1 is SGHAT, CDR2 FQNNGV. The CDR3 DNA follows: TGTGCCAGCGGACAGGGTTTTAACTATGGCTACACCTTC. This sequence encodes CASGQGFNYGYTF.